The T cell receptor (beta chain) described here comes from a study of regulatory T cells in long-lasting Graves disease listed by TCRdb under 2021. For the wider study: Persistent Graves' disease was defined as antithyroid drug treatment for over 5 years with persistently positive TSH receptor autoantibodies. Peripheral blood TCR sequencing and RNA sequencing compared persistent Graves' disease patients with newly diagnosed Graves' disease patients. The study was registered as a clinical trial and conducted in China. TCR sequencing covered roughly 13 persistent and around 20 newly diagnosed Graves' disease patients, approximately 33 samples in total. On average, persistent Graves' disease patients in the clinical cohort had been on antithyroid drugs for about 9.3 years.

This clonotype was found many times. There is no known antigen for this receptor. It has no much larger one-base neighbor in the sample; base qualities were not kept. CDR1 and CDR2, looked up from the germline V gene (reference sequence), are DFQATT and SNEGSKA. From the cysteine through the phenylalanine, the CDR3 covers 12 amino acids. Only the CDR3 portion is preserved as DNA: 36 bases, with reading frame beginning at the first base. V loses 2 bases, J loses 2 bases, and the germline ends lie 6 bases apart. The study at large found these results: Persistent patients shared more public clonotypes among themselves (around 3,000) than newly diagnosed patients did (approximately 970). Persistent Graves' disease patients showed lower TCR Shannon entropy and fewer highly expanded clones than newly diagnosed patients, suggesting clonal expansion. TRBV28, TRBJ1-2 and TRBJ2-5 were preferentially used in persistent disease, while TRBV20-1 and TRBJ2-1 were favored in newly diagnosed disease. Sequencing and analysis were restricted to the TCR beta chain. Because the primary lesion, thyroid tissue, could not be accessed, the study looked at peripheral blood alone. The authors acknowledged the small sample size as a limitation that may reduce accuracy.

Explained via the paper, the time point label denotes: persistent/refractory GD, antithyroid drugs over 5 years with positive TRAb. For both TCR sequencing and RNA sequencing, RNA was extracted from PBMCs in TRIzol. Graves' disease was diagnosed according to American Thyroid Association guidelines. Patients were recruited from an endocrinology department in Xi'an, China. Each patient gave approximately 9.7 milliliters of peripheral blood, collected in an EDTA anticoagulant tube. PBMCs were isolated by Ficoll Paque Plus density gradient separation without further T cell sorting. RNA quality was checked with an Agilent 2100 Bioanalyzer and agarose gel, and concentration with a NanoDrop 2000. Library generation was performed with multiplex PCR. Sequencer: Illumina HiSeq 4000. To build TCR beta libraries, CDR3 regions were amplified by Arm-PCR using iRepertoire HTBI primers. PCR products were gel purified before sequencing. The source study handled its data this way. Gene usage analysis of CDR3 amino acid clonotypes used the 60 to 75 TRBV and 14 to 15 TRBJ segments found across samples. COPE and FqMerger were used to merge the filtered high-quality paired reads into contigs. BLAST was used to align contigs to the IMGT TRBV, TRBD and TRBJ reference genes, and CDR3 was defined following IMGT. Any clonotype with a frequency above 0.1% was counted as a highly expanded clone. Shannon entropy was used to measure repertoire diversity, and the Gini coefficient was used to measure V-J evenness. Public clonotypes were defined as clonotypes shared by more than one individual. TCRdb reprocessed the public reads (quality trimming at Q25 with fastp, clone calling with MiXCR) and kept in-frame beta chains. For every CDR3 protein sequence, its rows merge into one entry that carries the most common genes and DNA. Here the V and J calls rest on TCRdb's processing, not on the authors' analysis. The table for this sample lists around 460,000 distinct CDR3 sequences; around a fifth of them were counted only once. Of the sample, under 15% falls within the top ten clones.

Sequencing was performed on peripheral blood mononuclear cells (PBMCs), taken when the disease was refractory, from a patient treated with antithyroid drugs. This clonotype originated in a female donor with Graves disease. The chain is encoded by TRBV20-1 joined to TRBJ1-2, with the identity of the D gene unclear. The CDR3 amino acid sequence is: CSARKDNYGYTF. The nucleotide sequence reads as follows: TGCAGTGCTAGAAAGGACAACTATGGCTACACCTTC.